This T cell receptor beta chain was documented in a study of cytomegalovirus exposure and HLA in healthy donors. Notes on the study in general: The authors confirmed in vitro that a few CMV-associated chains were specific for CMV antigens. Listed as cytomegalovirus-associated were 150 to 200 TCR beta chains.

The donors were members of the validation cohort, which comprised 100 to 150 subjects and was separate from the first cohort of roughly 700 subjects. The count of this clone is one. Its antigen is unknown. The data were produced by immunoSEQ multiplex PCR, yet TCRdb's version contains in-frame clones alone and is incomplete. The sample has 150,000 to 200,000 clones; less than 95% are singletons. The CDR3 covers 16 residues. CDR1 is MNHEY and CDR2 is SMNVEV in the germline V gene (reference sequence). The V segment lost 3 bases and the J segment 5 bases; nucleotides outside the gene matches: 8. The sample comprised PBMCs. The chain uses TRBV27 and TRBJ2-5; 11 nucleotides match TRBD2. This TCR came from a woman between 18 and 30 years old in good health and CMV-seropositive. CDR3 loop: CASSFLTSGRSETQYF. CDR3 sequence (DNA): TGTGCCAGCAGTTTCCTCACTAGCGGGAGATCGGAGACCCAGTACTTC.